This TCR beta chain was retrieved from a study of blood T cell repertoires in COVID-19. About the research overall: In each case, the material was cDNA or gDNA derived from T cells, B-cell-depleted T cells, or PBMCs.

In the original processing: Quantification of nucleated cells was approximated via reference gene primer amplification. Profiling relied on immunoSEQ multiplex PCR, and the TCRdb table lists in-frame clones only, not all of them. Clonal size and the V and J genes are those of that table, whereas D and trimming came from the DNA. The sample yields about 44,000 clones, 80% to 90% seen once. Germline V lookup: CDR1 LNHNV, CDR2 YYDKDF (reference sequence). The CDR3 totals 16 residues. Trimming left V 1 base short and J 1 base short, with 14 bases between. Sequenced input: peripheral blood. The chain joins TRBV15 to TRBJ2-7; maybe TRBD1 (6 bases). The clonotype comes from a woman in her thirties or forties with acute or convalescent COVID-19. CDR3 residues: CATSRVRDTHSYEQYF. For the CDR3, the DNA is TGTGCCACCAGCAGAGTTCGGGACACCCATTCCTACGAGCAGTACTTC. The full variable domain, with the rest looked up from reference TRBV15 and TRBJ2-7, is DAMVIQNPRYQVTQFGKPVTLSCSQTLNHNVMYWYQQKSSQAPKLLFHYYDKDFNNEADTPDNFQSRRPNTSFCFLDIRSPGLGDTAMYLCATSRVRDTHSYEQYFGPGTRLTVT.